The 2 T cell receptor beta chains in this list originate from one sample, sequenced in a study of blood T cell repertoires in COVID-19. Measured with immunoSEQ multiplex PCR; TCRdb has only the in-frame clones, and not every one. The data hold a few hundred thousand clones, with approximately 89% observed a single time. Sequenced: PBMCs or T cells enriched from blood (not recorded which). The receptor set was obtained from a woman in her 30s who had recovered from COVID-19.

This chain links TRBV27 with TRBJ2-1, with 9 bases aligning to TRBD2. Trimming removed 2 bases from V and 2 bases from J; junction bases left unmatched: 1. Germline CDR1 reads MNHEY; CDR2 reads SMNVEV (reference sequence). The CDR3 totals 15 residues. The CDR3 DNA follows: TGTGCCAGCAGTTTAGGACTAGCGCCCTACAATGAGCAGTTCTTC. Its translation is CASSLGLAPYNEQFF.

The chain links TRBV18 to TRBJ1-5, with a possible D match to TRBD1 (6 bases). V was cut by 3 bases and J by 0 bases, with 12 bases left in between. Germline V gene data show CDR1 as KGHSH and CDR2 as LQKENI. This CDR3 has 16 residues. CDR3 sequence (DNA): TGTGCCAGCTCACCTCGGACAGACGATAGCAATCAGCCCCAGCATTTT. Protein sequence: CASSPRTDDSNQPQHF.